These T cell receptor beta chains were read from a single sample in a study of identical twins. TCRdb independently ran MiXCR on the 5' RACE reads; one entry per CDR3 protein. The sample lists approximately 280,000 distinct CDR3 sequences, around 8.8% occurring once. This same sample was also taken into another study, of yellow fever vaccine responses in identical twins.

Sequenced: memory (CD45RO+) T cells sorted from blood. Source of these receptors: a woman aged 18 to 35 in good health. Both conserved end residues are part of each CDR3. D genes are given only for firm matches. Rows give clone size only sometimes, using once, few, many, or a class for an expanded clone.

d_gene: .
v_gene: TRBV2
abundance: once
j_gene: TRBJ2-3
CDR3nt: TGTGCCAGCAGTGAAATGGGACCGACCCGTGGTACGCAGTATTTT
CDR3aa: CASSEMGPTRGTQYF

d_gene: .
v_gene: TRBV20-1
abundance: many
j_gene: TRBJ1-1
CDR3nt: TGCAGTGCTAGACAAGGTGGGTGGGTGAACACTGAAGCTTTCTTT
CDR3aa: CSARQGGWVNTEAFF

d_gene: TRBD2
v_gene: TRBV6-6
abundance: .
j_gene: TRBJ2-5
CDR3nt: TGTGCCAGCAGTTCGTGGGAGGGAGAGACCCAGTACTTC
CDR3aa: CASSSWEGETQYF

d_gene: .
v_gene: TRBV24-1
abundance: many
j_gene: TRBJ1-1
CDR3nt: TGTGCCACCAGTGATACCGTGGGGGGGAACACTGAAGCTTTCTTT
CDR3aa: CATSDTVGGNTEAFF

d_gene: TRBD2
v_gene: TRBV11-2
abundance: .
j_gene: TRBJ2-5
CDR3nt: TGTGCCAGCAGCTTAGGGGGACTAGCGGAAGAGACCCAGTACTTC
CDR3aa: CASSLGGLAEETQYF

d_gene: .
v_gene: TRBV6-6
abundance: many
j_gene: TRBJ1-1
CDR3nt: TGTGCCTGCGGTGGGGCAGTCACTGAAGCTTTCTTT
CDR3aa: CACGGAVTEAFF

d_gene: TRBD1
v_gene: TRBV27
abundance: few
j_gene: TRBJ1-5
CDR3nt: TGTGCCAGCAGTACCGGACAGGGCTCTCAGCCCCAGCATTTT
CDR3aa: CASSTGQGSQPQHF

d_gene: .
v_gene: TRBV12-3/TRBV12-4
abundance: many
j_gene: TRBJ1-2
CDR3nt: TGTGCCAGCAGCCTCCGGGACACCTATAACTATGGCTACACCTTC
CDR3aa: CASSLRDTYNYGYTF

d_gene: .
v_gene: TRBV5-5
abundance: many
j_gene: TRBJ1-2
CDR3nt: TGTGCCAGCAGCTTGTCAGGGGCCGAAATCAACTATGGCTACACCTTC
CDR3aa: CASSLSGAEINYGYTF

d_gene: .
v_gene: TRBV27
abundance: .
j_gene: TRBJ2-1
CDR3nt: TGTGCCAGCAGTTCGCCCCAGGTACTACCCACCTTGGAGCAGTTCTTC
CDR3aa: CASSSPQVLPTLEQFF

d_gene: TRBD1
v_gene: TRBV20-1
abundance: few
j_gene: TRBJ1-6
CDR3nt: TGCAGTGCTTACGACAGGGGTAGAAATTCACCCCTCCACTTT
CDR3aa: CSAYDRGRNSPLHF

d_gene: .
v_gene: TRBV20-1
abundance: many
j_gene: TRBJ2-2
CDR3nt: TGCAGTGCTAGACCCCCCGGGACCAACACCGGGGAGCTGTTTTTT
CDR3aa: CSARPPGTNTGELFF

d_gene: TRBD2
v_gene: TRBV7-2
abundance: many
j_gene: TRBJ2-3
CDR3nt: TGTGCCAGCAGCTCTGGCGGCGGGAGAGGCGATACGCAGTATTTT
CDR3aa: CASSSGGGRGDTQYF

d_gene: TRBD2
v_gene: TRBV4-1
abundance: .
j_gene: TRBJ2-5
CDR3nt: TGCGCCAGCAGCCGCACCCCGATAGCGGGGGAGTTGATCCAAGAGACCCAGTACTTC
CDR3aa: CASSRTPIAGELIQETQYF

d_gene: .
v_gene: TRBV10-3
abundance: many
j_gene: TRBJ1-1
CDR3nt: TGTGCCATCTCTTCCCTGGGGGTGAACACTGAAGCTTTCTTT
CDR3aa: CAISSLGVNTEAFF

d_gene: .
v_gene: TRBV3-1
abundance: .
j_gene: TRBJ2-3
CDR3nt: TGTGCCAGCAGCCCTCGACTGGGGGAGTTGACAGATACGCAGTATTTT
CDR3aa: CASSPRLGELTDTQYF

d_gene: .
v_gene: TRBV15
abundance: many
j_gene: TRBJ2-3
CDR3nt: TGTGCCACCAGCAGAGTGCCTACAGAGGGAGATACGCAGTATTTT
CDR3aa: CATSRVPTEGDTQYF

d_gene: TRBD1
v_gene: TRBV12-3/TRBV12-4
abundance: few
j_gene: TRBJ2-6
CDR3nt: TGTGCCAGCAGTCACAGGGGGAAGGGGTCTGGGGCCAACGTCCTGACTTTC
CDR3aa: CASSHRGKGSGANVLTF

d_gene: .
v_gene: TRBV9
abundance: .
j_gene: TRBJ1-2
CDR3nt: TGTGCCAGCAGCGTAGAGGCGACCCCCAACTATGGCTACACCTTC
CDR3aa: CASSVEATPNYGYTF

d_gene: .
v_gene: TRBV5-1
abundance: .
j_gene: TRBJ2-7
CDR3nt: TGCGCCAGCATCTTGGAGGGGACCGTGGGCTACGAGCAGTACTTC
CDR3aa: CASILEGTVGYEQYF

d_gene: TRBD2
v_gene: TRBV12-3/TRBV12-4
abundance: many
j_gene: TRBJ2-1
CDR3nt: TGTGCCAGCAGTTTAAGCGGGACTAGCGGGAGCAACAATGAGCAGTTCTTC
CDR3aa: CASSLSGTSGSNNEQFF